This T cell receptor (beta chain) is from a study of T cell repertoires in cytomegalovirus infection. This clonotype was seen repeatedly, ten times or more. TCRdb re-called the reads through MiXCR, storing one row per CDR3 protein. The sample has approximately 71,000 distinct CDR3 sequences; around 3.8% are singletons. Trimming pared 5 bases from V and 5 bases from J, leaving 21 bases between. The CDR3 is 16 residues long. Germline V gives CDR1 SGHTA, CDR2 FQGNSA. The clonotype originates from a human donor in good health (CMV status not recorded). Some clones in this sample may be carry-over from other donors' samples. The genes are TRBV7-2 and TRBJ1-1; D might be TRBD1 (5 bases). Sample: PBMCs. The CDR3 DNA reads as TGTGCCAGCAGCGAAAGGGACGCGCGCGCGTTTACTGAAGCTTTCTTT. It translates to CASSERDARAFTEAFF. Drawing the rest from reference TRBV7-2 and TRBJ1-1, the complete variable domain is GAGVSQSPSNKVTEKGKDVELRCDPISGHTALYWYRQSLGQGLEFLIYFQGNSAPDKSGLPSDRFSAERTGGSVSTLTIQRTQQEDSAVYLCASSERDARAFTEAFFGQGTRLTVV.